These 30 T cell receptor beta chains were sequenced from one sample in a study of blood T cell repertoires in COVID-19. The data were produced by immunoSEQ multiplex PCR, yet TCRdb's version contains in-frame clones alone and is incomplete. The repertoire consists of under 300,000 clones, with around 91% occurring once and the leading ten covering around 2.3%. Sequenced material: peripheral blood. These TCRs come from an older woman with COVID-19, enrolled during active disease.

The V call is TRBV19, the J call TRBJ1-5, with D hard to call. The CDR3 contains 12 residues. Trimming removed 4 bases at V and 5 bases at J, with 6 bases between. The germline CDR1 and CDR2 sequences are LNHDA and SQIVND (reference sequence). The CDR3 bases are TGTGCCAGTAGTAACTTGGATCAGCCCCAGCATTTT. This encodes CASSNLDQPQHF.

A note on this clone: The junction differs from germline at one of its ends, possibly a read error. Here the CDR3 reads CATQTNRGGDGYAF. Written as DNA, the CDR3 is TGTGCCACTCAAACCAACAGGGGAGGCGATGGCTACGCCTTC. The rearrangement links TRBV2 to TRBJ1-2, with 7 bases identical to TRBD1. There are 14 residues in the CDR3. Germline CDR1 is SNHLY and CDR2 is FYNNEI.

This clone appeared a few times. V usage is TRBV4-3 and J usage is TRBJ1-1; 7 bases fit TRBD1. Germline V gene lookup returns CDR1 LGHNA and CDR2 YSLEER. There are 14 residues in the CDR3. V was pared by 3 bases and J by 2 bases, with 3 bases of the junction left unmatched. CDR3 bases: TGCGCCAGCAGCCAGGGACAGATCAACACTGAAGCTTTCTTT. This sequence encodes CASSQGQINTEAFF.

The chain links TRBV6-5 to TRBJ2-5; 7 bases fit TRBD2. The trim removed 0 bases at V and 9 bases at J, leaving 1 base unmatched. Germline assignment: CDR1 MNHEY and CDR2 SVGAGI. The CDR3 covers 12 residues. The CDR3 region is CASSYSRGAQYF. The CDR3 nucleotides are TGTGCCAGCAGTTACTCCCGGGGGGCCCAGTACTTC.

The chain employs TRBV18 and TRBJ2-3, with 8 bases that match TRBD2. Germline V gene data show CDR1 as KGHSH and CDR2 as LQKENI. The CDR3 is 19 amino acids. V lost 2 bases and J lost 4; bases outside the gene matches: 17. CDR3 residues: CASSPTGGLDLVGADTQYF. The CDR3 DNA reads as TGTGCCAGCTCACCAACGGGGGGACTAGATTTGGTTGGTGCAGATACGCAGTATTTT.

For the CDR3, the DNA is TGTGCCAGCAGTTACACCAGCTCCTACAATGAGCAGTTCTTC. Protein product: CASSYTSSYNEQFF. The gene calls are TRBV6-5 and TRBJ2-1, with D unresolved. With 2 bases removed from V and 0 bases from J, the gap between germline ends came to 5 bases. CDR3 length equals 14 residues. In germline, CDR1 is MNHEY, CDR2 SVGAGI.

The chain uses TRBV5-1 and TRBJ1-1; 9 bases map to TRBD1. Germline V lookup: CDR1 SGHRS, CDR2 YFSETQ. Losses at the gene ends were 7 bases for V and 7 bases for J; bases not matched to a gene: 5. The CDR3 totals 12 residues. The DNA for the CDR3 is TGCGCCAGCGCAAGACAGGGGGATGAAGCTTTCTTT. This translates into CASARQGDEAFF.

J is TRBJ1-4 and V is TRBV20-1; weak D call: TRBD1 (5 bases). Trimming left V 3 bases short and J 4 bases short, with 9 bases between. Germline loops: CDR1 DFQATT, CDR2 SNEGSKA (reference sequence). This CDR3 contains 13 residues. CDR3 DNA: TGCAGTGCTAGTAAGGGGATTAATGAAAAACTGTTTTTT. Its protein product is CSASKGINEKLFF.

This clone was recorded many times. The chain is built from TRBV6-5 and TRBJ2-3, with 8 bases matching TRBD1. The trim removed 5 bases at V and 2 bases at J, leaving 3 bases unmatched. This CDR3 region has 14 residues. Germline V gene data show CDR1 as MNHEY and CDR2 as SVGAGI. CDR3 region: CASSTGQVTDTQYF. The CDR3 nucleotides read TGTGCCAGCAGTACGGGACAGGTCACAGATACGCAGTATTTT.

The genes are TRBV5-8 and TRBJ2-3; maybe TRBD1 (6 bases). With 4 bases removed from V and 0 bases from J, the gap between germline ends came to 12 bases. Germline CDR1 SGHTS, CDR2 YDEGEE. This CDR3 has 15 residues. CDR3 bases: TGTGCCAGCAGCCCCTCAGGGGTCAGCACAGATACGCAGTATTTT. Translation gives CASSPSGVSTDTQYF.

This chain joins TRBV25-1 and TRBJ1-4; the D gene is possibly TRBD1 (5 bases). This CDR3 is 16 amino acids long. Trimming removed 1 base from V and 8 bases from J, with 17 bases in between. Germline CDR1 MGHDK, CDR2 SYGVNS. The CDR3 region is CASSESGGTGKEKLFF. The CDR3 region has the DNA TGTGCCAGCAGTGAATCTGGAGGGACCGGCAAGGAAAAACTGTTTTTT. Supplemented by reference TRBV25-1 and TRBJ1-4, the full variable domain reads EADIYQTPRYLVIGTGKKITLECSQTMGHDKMYWYQQDPGMELHLIHYSYGVNSTEKGDLSSESTVSRIRTEHFPLTLESARPSHTSQYLCASSESGGTGKEKLFFGSGTQLSVL.

The V and J genes are TRBV21-1 and TRBJ1-1. TRBV21-1 is a known pseudogene. CDR3 length: 16 amino acids. CDR3 amino acids: CASSKVFEGFNTEAFF. The CDR3 nucleotides are TGTGCCAGCAGCAAAGTTTTTGAGGGTTTTAACACTGAAGCTTTCTTT.

The CDR3 region is CASSKGAERGFGGSGKSRDYGYTF. Written as DNA, the CDR3 is TGTGCCAGCAGCAAAGGTGCGGAACGGGGGTTCGGCGGGTCAGGGAAAAGTCGAGACTATGGCTACACCTTC. This chain connects TRBV21-1 to TRBJ1-2. TRBV21-1 is a listed pseudogene. The CDR3 spans 24 residues.

This clone was seen once. The CDR3 loop reads CASSIASAGETQYF. CDR3 nucleotides: TGTGCCAGTAGTATAGCCAGCGCTGGGGAGACCCAGTACTTC. This chain uses TRBV19 with TRBJ2-5; D unclear. The CDR3 covers 14 residues. V was shortened by 1 base and J by 5 bases, with 11 bases between the two germline ends. Germline CDR1 and CDR2: LNHDA and SQIVND (reference sequence). Looking up the rest from reference TRBV19 and TRBJ2-5 gives the full variable domain: DGGITQSPKYLFRKEGQNVTLSCEQNLNHDAMYWYRQDPGQGLRLIYYSQIVNDFQKGDIAEGYSVSREKKESFPLTVTSAQKNPTAFYLCASSIASAGETQYFGPGTRLLVL.

A few counts support this clone. The chain joins TRBV4-1 to TRBJ1-1; 8 bases map to TRBD1. This CDR3 contains 14 residues. Germline CDR1 and CDR2: MGHRA and YSYEKL. V trimming: 4 bases; J trimming: 0 bases; junction bases outside the gene matches: 1. The CDR3 region has the DNA TGCGCCAGCAGCCCGGGACAGGTGAACACTGAAGCTTTCTTT. This gives the protein CASSPGQVNTEAFF.

The chain is built from TRBV19 and TRBJ1-5, with no clear D. Germline CDR1 reads LNHDA; CDR2 reads SQIVND (reference sequence). Trimming shortened V by 3 bases and J by 0 bases, and 9 bases separated the two germline ends. The CDR3 is 15 amino acids. CDR3 loop: CASSIPQYSNQPQHF. In nucleotides, the CDR3 is TGTGCCAGTAGTATCCCACAGTATAGCAATCAGCCCCAGCATTTT.

J is TRBJ2-7 and V is TRBV19; D call uncertain. V lost 3 bases and J lost 4, with 13 bases in between. The CDR3 consists of 14 residues. The germline gives CDR1 LNHDA, CDR2 SQIVND (reference sequence). The chain's CDR3 is CASSMRTDLYEQYF. The DNA of the CDR3 is TGTGCCAGTAGTATGAGAACAGACCTATACGAGCAGTACTTC.

The chain carries TRBV30 and TRBJ1-2; no clear D. V was pared by 5 bases and J by 8 bases, with 18 bases between. This CDR3 has 13 amino acids. Germline CDR1 is GTSNPN and CDR2 is SVGIG (reference sequence). The DNA for the CDR3 is TGTGCCTGGGTGCGAGACGGAGGGTTAGGCTACACCTTC. It encodes CAWVRDGGLGYTF.

The genes are TRBV28 and TRBJ2-2, with unresolved D. This CDR3 has 13 amino acids. The germline gives CDR1 MDHEN, CDR2 SYDVKM. V was clipped by 8 bases and J by 5 bases, with 12 bases between them. DNA for the CDR3: TGTGCCAGCGGGCTCTTGGGTACCGGGGAGCTGTTTTTT. This sequence encodes CASGLLGTGELFF. The whole variable domain, remainder taken from reference TRBV28 and TRBJ2-2, is DVKVTQSSRYLVKRTGEKVFLECVQDMDHENMFWYRQDPGLGLRLIYFSYDVKMKEKGDIPEGYSVSREKKERFSLILESASTNQTSMYLCASGLLGTGELFFGEGSRLTVL.

The rearrangement uses TRBV19 and TRBJ2-5, with 11 bases that match TRBD1. Unmatched junction bases numbered 3, after V lost 3 bases and J lost 3 bases. The CDR3 is 15 residues long. Germline CDR1 is LNHDA and CDR2 is SQIVND (reference sequence). CDR3 region: CASSIGTGGEETQYF. CDR3 coding DNA: TGTGCCAGTAGTATTGGGACAGGGGGGGAAGAGACCCAGTACTTC.

The rearrangement links TRBV4-1 to TRBJ1-1; TRBD1 agrees at 7 bases. Germline V gene lookup returns CDR1 MGHRA and CDR2 YSYEKL. CDR3 length: 14 amino acids. V was pared by 3 bases and J by 4 bases, with 5 bases of the junction left unmatched. CDR3 nucleotides: TGCGCCAGCAGCCAGCCAGGGGGATTCACTGAAGCTTTCTTT. Its translation is CASSQPGGFTEAFF.

This clone was observed a single time. V and J are TRBV19 and TRBJ1-1; 9 bases fit TRBD1. J gave up 1 base and V 7 bases, and 10 bases lay outside the gene matches. Germline lookup yields CDR1 LNHDA and CDR2 SQIVND (reference sequence). This CDR3 has 16 residues. CDR3 nucleotides: TGTGCCAGTATTACCCGGGACAGGGCAGGGAACACTGAAGCTTTCTTT. Translating it yields CASITRDRAGNTEAFF.

V gene TRBV19 combines with J gene TRBJ2-1; the D is unclear. There are 13 residues in the CDR3. Trimming removed 3 bases at V and 8 bases at J, with 11 bases between. Germline loops: CDR1 LNHDA, CDR2 SQIVND (reference sequence). In DNA, the CDR3 is TGTGCCAGTAGTATCCTAGTACAATATGAGCAGTTCTTC. This translates into CASSILVQYEQFF.

This chain uses TRBV27 with TRBJ2-5; possibly TRBD2 for D (5 bases). Germline values: CDR1 MNHEY, CDR2 SMNVEV (reference sequence). The V and J ends lost 5 bases and 2 bases respectively, with 15 bases between them. The CDR3 is 15 amino acids. The chain's CDR3 is CASSPSGKGQETQYF. CDR3 DNA: TGTGCCAGCAGTCCATCCGGGAAGGGACAAGAGACCCAGTACTTC.

This sequence joins TRBV10-3 and TRBJ2-7; D call uncertain. Per germline, CDR1 ENHRY and CDR2 SYGVKD. CDR3 length: 14 amino acids. The germline V and J ends were trimmed by 3 bases and 0 bases, with 9 bases remaining between them. CDR3 nucleotide sequence: TGTGCCATCAGTGACAGGAAGAGCTCCTACGAGCAGTACTTC. Amino acid sequence: CAISDRKSSYEQYF.

The chain is built from TRBV6-5 and TRBJ2-1, with 8 nucleotides matching TRBD1. This CDR3 is 15 amino acids long. Germline CDR1 MNHEY, CDR2 SVGAGI. With 2 bases clipped from V and 0 bases from J, the junction kept 0 bases outside the gene matches. CDR3: CASSYTGGSYNEQFF. The DNA for the CDR3 is TGTGCCAGCAGTTACACAGGGGGCTCCTACAATGAGCAGTTCTTC.

This clone has just a few counts. This chain joins TRBV11-1 and TRBJ1-1, with D tentatively TRBD1 (5 bases). CDR1 SGHAT and CDR2 FQDESV come from the germline V gene (reference sequence). The CDR3 consists of 13 residues. The V end was cut by 5 bases, the J end by 6 bases, with 13 bases between. The CDR3, as DNA: TGTGCCAGCAGCCCCCGGCGGGGCGCTGAAGCTTTCTTT. Protein product: CASSPRRGAEAFF. The whole variable domain, filled in from reference TRBV11-1 and TRBJ1-1, reads EAEVAQSPRYKITEKSQAVAFWCDPISGHATLYWYRQILGQGPELLVQFQDESVVDDSQLPKDRFSAERLKGVDSTLKIQPAELGDSAMYLCASSPRRGAEAFFGQGTRLTVV.

The chain has TRBV7-9 and TRBJ2-7; TRBD2 might be the D (5 bases). CDR3 length: 13 amino acids. Germline lookup yields CDR1 SEHNR and CDR2 FQNEAQ (reference sequence). The V end lost 1 base, the J end lost 9 bases, and 13 bases lay between the germline ends. CDR3 residues: CASSLDPGNTQYF. CDR3 bases: TGTGCCAGCAGCTTAGACCCGGGGAACACGCAGTACTTC.

The gene calls are TRBV4-2 and TRBJ2-7, with a possible D match to TRBD2 (6 bases). Germline assignment: CDR1 LGHNA and CDR2 YNFKEQ. This CDR3 has 15 residues. Trimming shortened V by 0 bases and J by 0 bases, and 9 bases separated the two germline ends. CDR3 nucleotides: TGTGCCAGCAGCCAAGACCGGGGGAACTCCTACGAGCAGTACTTC. The encoded protein is CASSQDRGNSYEQYF.

This rearrangement joins TRBV28 to TRBJ1-1; tentatively, D is TRBD1 (5 bases). The V and J ends lost 5 bases and 4 bases respectively, with 11 bases between them. This CDR3 region has 13 residues. The V gene's germline CDR1 is MDHEN and CDR2 SYDVKM. CDR3 amino acids: CASSAQVPTEAFF. DNA of the CDR3: TGTGCCAGCAGTGCACAGGTTCCCACTGAAGCTTTCTTT.